These T cell receptor beta chains were read from a single sample in a study of T-cell memory formation after mild COVID-19. TCRdb reprocessed the 5' RACE reads via MiXCR and lists one record per CDR3 protein. The sample contains hundreds of thousands of distinct CDR3 sequences, roughly 8% of which appear only once. The sample comprised PBMCs or a T cell subset sorted from them (not recorded which). The receptor set was obtained from a man younger than 30 who had mild COVID-19 (a few samples of this study predate the infection). Cell type and time point are not known. Both conserved end residues are part of each CDR3. D genes are given only for firm matches. The size of a clone is reported for some rows only, either as once, few or many, or as a class for expanded clones.

cdr3_nt | cdr3_aa | j_call | d_call | v_call | clone_size
TGTGCCACGTCGGACCATTACACCGGGGAGCTGTTTTTT | CATSDHYTGELFF | TRBJ2-2 | . | TRBV10-3 | .
TGTGCCAGCATCACAGGGGGCGGCTACGAGCAGTACTTC | CASITGGGYEQYF | TRBJ2-7 | TRBD1 | TRBV7-2 | many
TGCGCCAGCAGCGAGACAGGGCCAGAGGGCTACACCTTC | CASSETGPEGYTF | TRBJ1-2 | TRBD1 | TRBV5-1 | .
TGTGCCAGCAGTGCGCTTCCTGGGCGGGGGAGCTCCTACAATGAGCAGTTCTTC | CASSALPGRGSSYNEQFF | TRBJ2-1 | TRBD2 | TRBV12-3/TRBV12-4 | .
TGTGCCAGCAGCCTCCGCGGGGGGGCCACAGATACGCAGTATTTT | CASSLRGGATDTQYF | TRBJ2-3 | TRBD2 | TRBV7-3 | many
TGTGCCAGCAGCTTGGCAGGGGCAGGGGTTGGACGCGAGCAGTACTTC | CASSLAGAGVGREQYF | TRBJ2-7 | . | TRBV5-5 | few
TGTGCCAGCAGCTTATCCCAAGGGAACACTGAAGCTTTCTTT | CASSLSQGNTEAFF | TRBJ1-1 | . | TRBV7-2 | .
TGTGCCAGCAGCTCCCGGACAGGATCTGGAAACACCATATATTTT | CASSSRTGSGNTIYF | TRBJ1-3 | . | TRBV21-1 | many
TGTGCCAGCCAAAAGACCCGACAAGAGACCCAGTACTTC | CASQKTRQETQYF | TRBJ2-5 | . | TRBV12-3/TRBV12-4 | few
TGTGCCAGCAGCCGAACTACTGGTGAGCAGTTCTTC | CASSRTTGEQFF | TRBJ2-1 | . | TRBV3-1 | .
TGTGCCAGCAGCCTCCTCCCTTCAGGGCATGGCTACACCTTC | CASSLLPSGHGYTF | TRBJ1-2 | . | TRBV7-9 | .
TGTGCCAGCAGACTAACAGGGAACTATGGCTACACCTTC | CASRLTGNYGYTF | TRBJ1-2 | . | TRBV6-5 | .
TGTGCCAGCAGCCCAGGGGCGGGGGGCAACACAGATACGCAGTATTTT | CASSPGAGGNTDTQYF | TRBJ2-3 | TRBD2 | TRBV3-1 | .
TGTGCCAGTAGTATACGGGACAGTAATAATGAAAAACTGTTTTTT | CASSIRDSNNEKLFF | TRBJ1-4 | TRBD1 | TRBV19 | few
TGTGCCAGTAGTTTCTCCTCCTCAGGGGGCCGCTACAATGAGCAGTTCTTC | CASSFSSSGGRYNEQFF | TRBJ2-1 | TRBD1 | TRBV19 | few
TGTGCCAGCAGTGACCCGAGGAAAAGCAATCAGCCCCAGCATTTT | CASSDPRKSNQPQHF | TRBJ1-5 | . | TRBV6-1 | .
TGTGCCACTTCAACTCTGACCGGGGAGCTGTTTTTT | CATSTLTGELFF | TRBJ2-2 | . | TRBV10-3 | many
TGCGCCAGCAGCTTGAGTAACGCGGAGGAAGAGCAGTTCTTC | CASSLSNAEEEQFF | TRBJ2-1 | . | TRBV5-1 | .
TGTGCCAGCAGGAGACAGGGGAAGGGCACTGAAGCTTTCTTT | CASRRQGKGTEAFF | TRBJ1-1 | TRBD1 | TRBV6-5 | .
TGTGCCAGCAGTTTGCGACAGGGTGGGACAGATACGCAGTATTTT | CASSLRQGGTDTQYF | TRBJ2-3 | TRBD1 | TRBV6-5 | many
TGTGCCATCAAGGATCCTAGCGTCTACGAGCAGTACTTC | CAIKDPSVYEQYF | TRBJ2-7 | . | TRBV10-3 | .
TGCGCCAGCAGCCACCCCCAGGGGGGGAGAGAAAAACTGTTTTTT | CASSHPQGGREKLFF | TRBJ1-4 | TRBD1 | TRBV4-1 | .
TGTGCCAGCAGTTTTACTAGCGGGGGGACAAACATTCAGTACTTC | CASSFTSGGTNIQYF | TRBJ2-4 | TRBD2 | TRBV12-3/TRBV12-4 | many
TGCGCCAGCAGTAAGAGCCTCATAGGACTAGCCAAAAACATTCAGTACTTC | CASSKSLIGLAKNIQYF | TRBJ2-4 | . | TRBV10-2 | many
TGTGCCAGCAGTTTAACAGGGGTGAAGGGCTACACCTTC | CASSLTGVKGYTF | TRBJ1-2 | TRBD1 | TRBV6-6 | few
TGTGCCAGCAGCTTAGAGTACAGGTGGGAGTCCTCCAATGAGCAGTTCTTC | CASSLEYRWESSNEQFF | TRBJ2-1 | . | TRBV11-2 | few
TGCGCCAGCAGCCAAGATCCCCAAGGAGGGCAGCCCCAGCATTTT | CASSQDPQGGQPQHF | TRBJ1-5 | . | TRBV4-3 | .
TGTGCCAGCAGTTACCGGGGGGGGGTTGATTCACCCCTCCACTTT | CASSYRGGVDSPLHF | TRBJ1-6 | . | TRBV6-5 | .
TGTGCCAGCAGCCCAAGGGACAGGGGTCAGCCCCAGCATTTT | CASSPRDRGQPQHF | TRBJ1-5 | TRBD1 | TRBV3-1 | .
TGTGCCAGCAGACGACGAGGGGTTGAGTCGGGCTACACCTTC | CASRRRGVESGYTF | TRBJ1-2 | . | TRBV7-2 | many
TGTGCCAGCAACCTGGTACAGGGGGCGCAGGGCTACACCTTC | CASNLVQGAQGYTF | TRBJ1-2 | TRBD1 | TRBV12-3/TRBV12-4 | .
TGTGCCATCAGTGAGTCGACACCCGGGTACTATGGCTACACCTTC | CAISESTPGYYGYTF | TRBJ1-2 | . | TRBV10-3 | .
TGTGCCAGCAGCTGGGACAGGTTCAATGAAAAACTGTTTTTT | CASSWDRFNEKLFF | TRBJ1-4 | TRBD1 | TRBV7-2 | many
TGTGCCAGCTCACCACTCGGGACAGGGGGAGATACGCAGTATTTT | CASSPLGTGGDTQYF | TRBJ2-3 | TRBD1 | TRBV18 | few
TGCAGTGCTAGAACGGGGGAAGACACCGGGGAGCTGTTTTTT | CSARTGEDTGELFF | TRBJ2-2 | . | TRBV20-1 | .
TGTGCCAGCAGTCCAGAGCGGGGGGGCTATTCAGATACGCAGTATTTT | CASSPERGGYSDTQYF | TRBJ2-3 | TRBD2 | TRBV6-1 | few
TGCAGCGTTGCTTGGGGGGACCACGAGCAGTACTTC | CSVAWGDHEQYF | TRBJ2-7 | . | TRBV29-1 | .
TGCGCCAGCAGCTTGCCTACAGGGGGCACTGAAGCTTTCTTT | CASSLPTGGTEAFF | TRBJ1-1 | TRBD1 | TRBV5-1 | few
TGCGCCAGCAGCTTAAATGAGCCTCGGGGGCAGTTCTTC | CASSLNEPRGQFF | TRBJ2-1 | . | TRBV5-1 | many
TGCGCCAGCAGCCGAGGACTAGCGCCCTCCTACAATGAGCAGTTCTTC | CASSRGLAPSYNEQFF | TRBJ2-1 | TRBD2 | TRBV4-3 | .
TGTGCCAGCACCCCGGCCTCTTCCTACAATGAGCAGTTCTTC | CASTPASSYNEQFF | TRBJ2-1 | . | TRBV9 | few
TGTGCCAGCAGCTCCCAGTTGGGCTACGAGCAGTACTTC | CASSSQLGYEQYF | TRBJ2-7 | . | TRBV5-5 | many
TGCGCCAGCAGCTTCGGGGGCTTCTACGAGCAGTACTTC | CASSFGGFYEQYF | TRBJ2-7 | . | TRBV5-1 | .
TGTGCCAGCAGCAGATCCCGGGGCGCTGGGGCCAACGTCCTGACTTTC | CASSRSRGAGANVLTF | TRBJ2-6 | . | TRBV7-6 | few
TGTGCCAGCAGCTGGACAGCTTCCACTGAAGCTTTCTTT | CASSWTASTEAFF | TRBJ1-1 | . | TRBV7-8 | .
TGTGCCACCAGCGGAGGTATAGAGCCCCAGCATTTT | CATSGGIEPQHF | TRBJ1-5 | . | TRBV24-1 | many
TGTGCCAGCAGCACAGGGTCGAACATTCAGTACTTC | CASSTGSNIQYF | TRBJ2-4 | . | TRBV3-1 | .
TGTGCCAGCAGTTTAACCGGGGCTAATGAAAAACTGTTTTTT | CASSLTGANEKLFF | TRBJ1-4 | . | TRBV28 | .
TGTGCCTGGACCCTGGACGGCGGGCCGGGCCCAAGTACGCAGTATTTT | CAWTLDGGPGPSTQYF | TRBJ2-3 | . | TRBV30 | few
TGTGCCAGCAGTGAAATGGGTACAGGGGGTTATCAGCCCCAGCATTTT | CASSEMGTGGYQPQHF | TRBJ1-5 | TRBD1 | TRBV6-1 | few
TGTGCCAGCAGCCTCCTAGCGGGGGGCCGCACCGGGGAGCTGTTTTTT | CASSLLAGGRTGELFF | TRBJ2-2 | TRBD2 | TRBV7-3 | many
TGTGCCAGCAGCCGGACTAGCGGGGTAGAGACCCAGTACTTC | CASSRTSGVETQYF | TRBJ2-5 | TRBD2 | TRBV7-9 | .